The present entry profiles one T cell receptor beta chain with its context. Noted treatment: randomized to nivolumab then ipilimumab (arm A) or the reverse (arm B). From thawed PBMCs, live CD3+CD8+ cells negative for CD19 and CD56 were sorted. The sample originates from a study of sequential checkpoint blockade in melanoma. Whole-study context: Both treatment sequences were followed by maintenance nivolumab.

V was clipped by 5 bases and J by 4 bases, with 20 bases between them. The CDR3 covers 16 residues. The germline V gene encodes CDR1 PRHDT and CDR2 FYEKMQ (reference sequence). TCRdb's table, derived via immunoSEQ multiplex PCR, lists solely in-frame clones and lacks some. The sample records 40,000 or so clones, just under 85% being singletons. The gene calls are TRBV13 and TRBJ2-5; D remains unclear. Sequenced material: CD8+ T cells sorted from blood (inferred from file names), taken from a patient given nivolumab and ipilimumab in sequence. This sequence was found in a human donor with melanoma. The CDR3 DNA sequence: TGTGCCAGCAGCCTTGGCGAGCGTCCCAGAGGAGAGACCCAGTACTTC. Residues: CASSLGERPRGETQYF.